This T cell receptor (beta chain) was obtained from a study of blood T cell repertoires in COVID-19. The overall study: The samples span acute and convalescent COVID-19 from the United States, Italy and Spain. In each case, the material was cDNA or gDNA derived from T cells, B-cell-depleted T cells, or PBMCs.

The CDR3 is 16 amino acids. Germline CDR1 is SGHNT and CDR2 is YYREEE (reference sequence). V was pared by 6 bases and J by 7 bases, with 7 bases of the junction left unmatched. Assay used: immunoSEQ multiplex PCR; TCRdb lists only in-frame clones, some missing. The table has under 200,000 clones, around 85% seen once; the top ten hold around 9.9%. The gene calls are TRBV5-4 and TRBJ2-2; 15 positions match TRBD2. Sequences were obtained from peripheral blood. The receptor's source is a woman aged 55-69 years with COVID-19, enrolled during active disease. The CDR3 DNA is TGTGCCAGCATGAGGGGGACTAGCGGGAGGCTCGGGGAGCTGTTTTTT. Translated: CASMRGTSGRLGELFF.